Below, one T cell receptor (beta chain) is given with its context. This specimen comes from a study of OX40 agonist ivuxolimab in advanced cancers. V trimming: 3 bases; J trimming: 4 bases; junction bases outside the gene matches: 4. This CDR3 is built from 16 residues. Germline CDR1 and CDR2: MNHEY and SMNVEV (reference sequence). Repertoires were generated with immunoSEQ multiplex PCR, while TCRdb's copy carries only in-frame clones and drops some. The data contain approximately 46,000 clones, 70% to 80% of them seen just once; the ten biggest clones take up over 2%. This chain joins TRBV27 and TRBJ2-5; TRBD2 agrees at 14 bases. Specimen: CD4+ or CD8+ T cells sorted from blood, collected in a trial of the OX40 agonist ivuxolimab. This clonotype originated in an adult with an advanced solid tumor such as melanoma, head and neck, liver or kidney cancer. CDR3: CASSFGTSGSAETQYF. The CDR3 coding sequence is TGTGCCAGCAGTTTTGGGACTAGCGGGAGCGCAGAGACCCAGTACTTC.